Shown below are 25 T cell receptor beta chains from a single sample sequenced in a study of blood T cell repertoires in COVID-19. The protocol was immunoSEQ multiplex PCR, while the TCRdb copy is restricted to in-frame clones and leaves out a portion. The repertoire has some 390,000 clones, approximately 89% of them found once; the top ten carry approximately 1.5%. Material for sequencing was PBMCs or T cells enriched from blood (not recorded which). These receptor sequences come from a woman aged 25 to 39 who had recovered from COVID-19.

This rearrangement joins TRBV27 to TRBJ1-6; no definite D call. V shed 4 bases and J shed 8 bases, with 6 bases lying between them. Germline V gene data show CDR1 as MNHEY and CDR2 as SMNVEV (reference sequence). The CDR3 covers 12 residues. In DNA, the CDR3 is TGTGCCAGCAGTTGGCGGGATTCACCCCTCCACTTT. The encoded protein is CASSWRDSPLHF.

The chain is built from TRBV12-5 and TRBJ2-1; perhaps TRBD1 as D (5 bases). This CDR3 is built from 14 residues. Per germline, CDR1 LGHNT and CDR2 FRNRAP. Trimming left V 4 bases short and J 5 bases short, with 12 bases between. This CDR3 is CASGSPDKHNEQFF. DNA for the CDR3: TGTGCTAGTGGTTCTCCGGACAAGCACAATGAGCAGTTCTTC.

This clone has just a few counts. CDR3 residues: CASSLLSGGPTEQFF. In DNA, the CDR3 is TGTGCCAGCAGCTTGTTGTCGGGAGGGCCAACTGAGCAGTTCTTC. The V and J genes are TRBV5-4 and TRBJ2-1; 8 bases fit TRBD2. CDR3 size: 15 residues. CDR1 and CDR2 from the germline V gene are SGHNT and YYREEE (reference sequence). The J segment lost 9 bases and the V segment lost 1 base, leaving 9 bases of the junction unmatched.

A single count supports this clone. The chain links TRBV27 to TRBJ1-2; 7 nucleotides match TRBD1. The trim removed 2 bases at V and 5 bases at J, leaving 2 bases unmatched. The CDR3 loop spans 13 amino acids. Germline V CDR1 and CDR2: MNHEY, SMNVEV (reference sequence). CDR3 sequence reads: CASSLRGLYGYTF. The CDR3 DNA sequence: TGTGCCAGCAGTTTAAGGGGGCTGTATGGCTACACCTTC.

The chain couples TRBV29-1 to TRBJ1-1; 7 bases fit TRBD1. Germline lookup yields CDR1 SQVTM and CDR2 ANQGSEA. This CDR3 has 14 residues. The V segment lost 5 bases and the J segment 5 bases; nucleotides outside the gene matches: 11. The CDR3 reads CSVTRPDRVTEAFF. CDR3 in DNA: TGCAGCGTTACGCGGCCTGACAGGGTTACTGAAGCTTTCTTT.

The chain links TRBV18 to TRBJ1-3; D not resolved. The CDR3 covers 16 residues. Germline values: CDR1 KGHSH, CDR2 LQKENI. The V gene lost 3 bases and the J gene lost 0 bases, with 12 bases spanning the gap. CDR3 coding DNA: TGTGCCAGCTCACCCGGCAGGCAACGCTCTGGAAACACCATATATTTT. This translates into CASSPGRQRSGNTIYF.

The chain recombines TRBV6-5 with TRBJ1-1, with a weak D call TRBD1 (6 bases). This CDR3 spans 15 amino acids. Germline CDR1 reads MNHEY; CDR2 reads SVGAGI. V shed 7 bases and J shed 6 bases, with 21 bases lying between them. The CDR3 loop is CASITFHGQPSEAFF. The DNA for the CDR3 is TGTGCCAGCATCACCTTCCACGGACAGCCTTCTGAAGCTTTCTTT.

The rearrangement links TRBV6-6 to TRBJ2-7; 9 bases line up with TRBD1. V was pared by 6 bases and J by 5 bases, with 14 bases of the junction left unmatched. The germline V gene encodes CDR1 MNHNY and CDR2 SVGAGI (reference sequence). There are 16 residues in the CDR3. The CDR3 sequence: CASRPQNADRGNEQYF. The CDR3 bases are TGTGCCAGCAGGCCGCAAAACGCCGACAGGGGGAACGAGCAGTACTTC.

The chain joins TRBV24-1 to TRBJ2-7; tentatively, D is TRBD1 (6 bases). Germline assignment: CDR1 KGHDR and CDR2 SFDVKD. V was clipped by 5 bases and J by 2 bases, with 24 bases between them. The CDR3 spans 18 residues. The CDR3 DNA sequence: TGTGCCACCAGTGGCCCAGTACCGGGACACCCTCACCCCTACGAGCAGTACTTC. Its protein is CATSGPVPGHPHPYEQYF.

V gene TRBV11-2 combines with J gene TRBJ1-1; possibly TRBD1 for D (5 bases). The CDR3 extends over 13 amino acids. The V and J ends lost 2 bases and 5 bases respectively, with 9 bases between them. Germline-derived CDR1 and CDR2 are SGHAT and FQNNGV. In DNA, the CDR3 is TGTGCCAGCAGCTTATACGGGGGTACTGAAGCTTTCTTT. This sequence encodes CASSLYGGTEAFF.

The CDR3 reads CASSLVGEQYF. The CDR3 DNA sequence: TGTGCCAGCAGCTTAGTCGGGGAGCAGTACTTC. The gene calls are TRBV7-2 and TRBJ2-7; D ambiguous. Germline-derived CDR1 and CDR2 are SGHTA and FQGNSA. The V end was cut by 1 base, the J end by 7 bases, with 5 bases between. The length of the CDR3 is 11 residues.

The J gene is TRBJ2-1, the V gene TRBV7-2; 14 bases fit TRBD2. The V gene end was trimmed by 4 bases and the J gene end by 2 bases; junction bases not matched to a gene: 10. Germline V gene sequence: CDR1 SGHTA, CDR2 FQGNSA. The CDR3 is 19 residues long. CDR3 residues: CASSWLGLAGANAYNEQFF. CDR3 nucleotide sequence: TGTGCCAGCAGCTGGTTGGGACTAGCGGGGGCGAACGCCTACAATGAGCAGTTCTTC.

The V call is TRBV19, the J call TRBJ2-1; 9 bases are shared with TRBD2. The CDR3 length is 16 residues. CDR1 and CDR2 (germline): LNHDA, SQIVND (reference sequence). With V trimmed by 4 bases and J by 3 bases, 7 bases remained unmatched. Written as DNA, the CDR3 is TGTGCCAGTAGTACTATAGCGGGGGCGGGCTACAATGAGCAGTTCTTC. Translated, it gives CASSTIAGAGYNEQFF.

This sequence joins TRBV6-5 and TRBJ2-7, with 10 bases identical to TRBD1. V trimming: 10 bases; J trimming: 6 bases; junction bases outside the gene matches: 9. The V gene's germline CDR1 is MNHEY and CDR2 SVGAGI. The CDR3 spans 13 residues. CDR3 nucleotides: TGTGCCACAACTTTTGACAGGGGGCCCGAGCAGTACTTC. Translating it yields CATTFDRGPEQYF.

This chain connects TRBV9 to TRBJ2-1, with TRBD2 matching 8 bases. Germline CDR1 SGDLS, CDR2 YYNGEE. The CDR3 sequence is 15 residues long. The ends lost 4 bases at V and 9 bases at J; junction bases unmatched: 12. The CDR3 region has the DNA TGTGCCAGCAGCCCGCGGACTAGCCTCGCAACTGAGCAGTTCTTC. It is translated as CASSPRTSLATEQFF.

The chain has TRBV6-5 and TRBJ1-6, with a possible D match to TRBD1 (6 bases). Germline loops: CDR1 MNHEY, CDR2 SVGAGI. This CDR3 contains 15 residues. Between the trimmed V and J ends, which lost 2 bases and 5 bases, there was a span of 10 bases. The CDR3 DNA reads TGTGCCAGCAGTTACGGGGGCAAGGATAATTCACCCCTCCACTTT. It encodes CASSYGGKDNSPLHF.

The chain employs TRBV15 and TRBJ1-6, with a tentative D call TRBD1 (6 bases). The ends were cut back, 4 bases at V and 1 base at J, with 17 bases in the middle. Germline-derived CDR1 and CDR2 are LNHNV and YYDKDF (reference sequence). The CDR3 is 18 residues long. The CDR3 protein is CATSTTGQGTSYNSPLHF. Here the CDR3 DNA reads TGTGCCACCAGCACGACGGGGCAGGGGACGTCCTATAATTCACCCCTCCACTTT.

In the case of this clone: Its ends do not fully match the called genes, so a read error is possible. The chain links TRBV6-5 to TRBJ1-1; possible D gene TRBD1, 6 bases. The CDR3 has 13 residues. Germline lookup yields CDR1 MNHEY and CDR2 SVGAGI. The CDR3 sequence is CAGSRGRGTEAFF. In DNA form, the CDR3 reads TGTGCCGGCAGCAGGGGCAGGGGCACTGAAGCTTTCTTT.

The V and J genes are TRBV30 and TRBJ1-5; tentatively, D is TRBD1 (5 bases). V lost 4 bases, J lost 7 bases, and 14 bases lay in between. The CDR3 sequence is 13 residues long. Germline-derived CDR1 and CDR2 are GTSNPN and SVGIG (reference sequence). CDR3 in amino acids: CAWTPQGGQPQHF. As DNA, the CDR3 is TGTGCCTGGACTCCGCAGGGAGGGCAGCCCCAGCATTTT. The complete variable domain, with remaining parts taken from reference TRBV30 and TRBJ1-5, reads SQTIHQWPATLVQPVGSPLSLECTVEGTSNPNLYWYRQAAGRGLQLLFYSVGIGQISSEVPQNLSASRPQDRQFILSSKKLLLSDSGFYLCAWTPQGGQPQHFGDGTRLSIL.

This clone was counted a few times. V usage is TRBV14 and J usage is TRBJ2-7; tentative D call: TRBD2 (6 bases). CDR3 size: 16 residues. Per the germline V gene, CDR1 is SGHDN and CDR2 is FVKESK. V lost 2 bases to trimming and J lost 1 base, with 15 bases between them. The CDR3 reads CASSQTLGGNSYEQYF. The CDR3 DNA reads TGTGCCAGCAGCCAAACCCTTGGCGGGAATTCCTACGAGCAGTACTTC.

This rearrangement joins TRBV28 to TRBJ2-7; TRBD2 matches at 8 bases. The V gene's germline CDR1 is MDHEN and CDR2 SYDVKM. The CDR3 length is 15 residues. Germline trimming cut 5 bases from V and 4 bases from J; bases unmatched to any gene: 10. CDR3 in amino acids: CASSGDGGRRYEQYF. The CDR3 region has the DNA TGTGCCAGCAGTGGGGATGGCGGGAGGAGGTACGAGCAGTACTTC.

J is TRBJ1-2 and V is TRBV7-2, with D tentatively TRBD1 (5 bases). This CDR3 spans 14 amino acids. V lost 1 base and J lost 6, with 12 bases in between. CDR1 is SGHTA and CDR2 is FQGNSA in the germline V gene. The CDR3 DNA follows: TGTGCCAGCAGCTTAGTAGCGGGGACCCATGGCTACACCTTC. It is translated as CASSLVAGTHGYTF. Looking up the rest from reference TRBV7-2 and TRBJ1-2 gives the full variable domain: GAGVSQSPSNKVTEKGKDVELRCDPISGHTALYWYRQSLGQGLEFLIYFQGNSAPDKSGLPSDRFSAERTGGSVSTLTIQRTQQEDSAVYLCASSLVAGTHGYTFGSGTRLTVV.

This rearrangement joins TRBV27 to TRBJ1-1; D call uncertain. The V end lost 7 bases, the J end lost 0 bases, and 9 bases lay between the germline ends. CDR1 is MNHEY, CDR2 SMNVEV, per germline (reference sequence). CDR3 length: 13 residues. The CDR3 region has the DNA TGTGCCAGCAATCAGCGGATGAACACTGAAGCTTTCTTT. Amino acids: CASNQRMNTEAFF.

This chain links TRBV5-1 with TRBJ2-2; 10 positions agree with TRBD2. Germline V CDR1 and CDR2: SGHRS, YFSETQ. CDR3 length: 16 residues. Germline trimming cut 4 bases from V and 4 bases from J; bases unmatched to any gene: 7. CDR3 sequence reads: CASSDLAGVGTGELFF. Written as DNA, the CDR3 is TGCGCCAGCAGCGATCTAGCGGGAGTGGGCACCGGGGAGCTGTTTTTT.

The chain couples TRBV9 to TRBJ1-6; TRBD1 matches 7 bases. Trimming cost V 4 bases and J 5 bases; bases outside gene matches: 3. The V gene's germline CDR1 is SGDLS and CDR2 YYNGEE. The CDR3 runs 14 residues. The CDR3 nucleotides are TGTGCCAGCAGCATCGGACAGGATAATTCACCCCTCCACTTT. It translates to CASSIGQDNSPLHF.